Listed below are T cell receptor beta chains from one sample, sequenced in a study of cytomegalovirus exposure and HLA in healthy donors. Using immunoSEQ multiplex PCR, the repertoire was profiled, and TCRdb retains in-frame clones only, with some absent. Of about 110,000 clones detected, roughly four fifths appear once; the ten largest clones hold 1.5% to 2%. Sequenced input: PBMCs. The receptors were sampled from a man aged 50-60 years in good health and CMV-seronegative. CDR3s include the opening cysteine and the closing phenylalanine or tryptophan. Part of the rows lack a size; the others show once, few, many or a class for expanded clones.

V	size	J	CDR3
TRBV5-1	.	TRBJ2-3	CASSTAAGSTDTQYF
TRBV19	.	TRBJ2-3	CASIGGLAGTDTQYF
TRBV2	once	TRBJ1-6	CASIRGRGSSPLHF
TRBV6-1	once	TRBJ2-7	CASLRRAYEQYF
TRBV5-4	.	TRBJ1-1	CASSWGDEAFF
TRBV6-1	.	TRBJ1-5	CASKEPGYSNQPQHF
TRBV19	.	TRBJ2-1	CATRPGQGWNEQFF
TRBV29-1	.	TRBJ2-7	CSVEDQGTGDPYEQYF
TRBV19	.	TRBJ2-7	CAIFEQGEDYEQYF
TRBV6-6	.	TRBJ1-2	CATVPRLAVGYTF
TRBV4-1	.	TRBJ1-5	CASSLGQPPVNQPQHF
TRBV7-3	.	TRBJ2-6	CASSPMAGANVLTF
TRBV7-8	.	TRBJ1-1	CASRGGVTEAFF
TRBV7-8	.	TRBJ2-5	CASSLAFSSGQETQYF
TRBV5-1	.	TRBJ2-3	CASTLGGASDTQYF
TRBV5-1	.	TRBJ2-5	CASSRSGPAAETQYF
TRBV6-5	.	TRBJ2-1	CASRKGLAVNEQFF
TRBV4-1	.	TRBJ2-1	CASSHLRTGSGNEQFF
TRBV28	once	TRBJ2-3	CASSLDRTTDTQYF
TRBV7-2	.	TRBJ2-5	CASSLNPTGAAGETQYF
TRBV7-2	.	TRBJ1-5	CASSFFSAEAQHF
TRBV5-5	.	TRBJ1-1	CASSQTEQVAFF
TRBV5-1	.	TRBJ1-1	CASSLEGFTEAFF
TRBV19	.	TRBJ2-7	CASSSETGDEQYF
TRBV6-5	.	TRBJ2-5	CASSFLDRYQETQYF
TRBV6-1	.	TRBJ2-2	CASRNTGELFF
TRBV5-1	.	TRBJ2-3	CASSLDGGASTDTQYF
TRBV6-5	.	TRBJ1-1	CASNVDRNTEAFF
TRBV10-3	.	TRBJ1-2	CAISESRLHRGGGYTF
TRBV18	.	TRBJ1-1	CASSLDRDGTEAFF
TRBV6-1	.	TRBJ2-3	CASSEDGVSASDTQYF
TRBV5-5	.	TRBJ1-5	CASSWADQPQHF
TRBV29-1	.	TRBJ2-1	CSVVLGSSYNEQFF
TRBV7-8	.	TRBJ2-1	CASSPEGNRQFF
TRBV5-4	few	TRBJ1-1	CASSLGGQGVSEAFF
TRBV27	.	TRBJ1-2	CASSLYMTGGNYGYTF
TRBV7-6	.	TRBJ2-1	CASSLGRTPPGEQFF
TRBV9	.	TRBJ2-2	CASSPRTGGLTGELFF
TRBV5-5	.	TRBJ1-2	CASSSEGYGYTF
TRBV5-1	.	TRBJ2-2	CASNPGQPTGELFF
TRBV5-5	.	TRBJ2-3	CASSPRTDTQYF
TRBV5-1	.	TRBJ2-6	CASSLGDSGANVLTF
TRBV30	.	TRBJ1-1	CAWSVQYRESIEAFF
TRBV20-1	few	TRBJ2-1	CSAGLANEQFF
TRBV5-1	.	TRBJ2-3	CASSLEEGGTDTQYF
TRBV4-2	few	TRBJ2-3	CASSLIVGGAFTDTQYF
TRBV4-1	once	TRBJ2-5	CASSQNFELGRETQYF
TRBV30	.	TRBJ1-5	CAWSVRGQPQHF
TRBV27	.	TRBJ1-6	CASSLLRSDNSPLHF
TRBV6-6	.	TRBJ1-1	CASRGTGGAEAFF
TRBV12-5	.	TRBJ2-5	CASGLYGSTQYF
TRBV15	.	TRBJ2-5	CATSRDQGAGQETQYF
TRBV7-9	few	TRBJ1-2	CSSSPFTGEDINYGYTF
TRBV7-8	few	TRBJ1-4	CASSPGPGRGEKLFF